This TCR beta chain was observed in a study of OX40 agonist ivuxolimab in advanced cancers. The study's findings and limits: Expanded peripheral T cell antigen specificity was not determined.

For this clone: Antigen unknown.

Some clones are missing from TCRdb's copy, which holds only in-frame ones; the method was immunoSEQ multiplex PCR. The sample lists approximately 110,000 clones, about nine tenths occurring once. The CDR3 contains 13 residues. From germline, CDR1 is SQVTM and CDR2 ANQGSEA. V was shortened by 5 bases and J by 0 bases, with 10 bases between the two germline ends. This chain uses TRBV29-1 with TRBJ1-1; D is uncertain. The sequences come from CD4+ or CD8+ T cells sorted from blood, collected in a trial of the OX40 agonist ivuxolimab. The clonotype originates from an adult with an advanced solid tumor such as melanoma, head and neck, liver or kidney cancer. The CDR3 DNA reads as TGCAGCGTTTCTCTGAATATGAACACTGAAGCTTTCTTT. It translates to CSVSLNMNTEAFF.